The clone carrying this T cell receptor beta chain was seen a handful of times. These data come from a study of lymphopenia after photon versus proton radiotherapy. Profiling relied on immunoSEQ multiplex PCR, and the TCRdb table lists in-frame clones only, not all of them. The table records 17,000 or so clones, around nine tenths of them present only once. Per germline, CDR1 GTSNPN and CDR2 SVGIG (reference sequence). With 3 bases removed from V and 5 bases from J, the gap between germline ends came to 10 bases. The CDR3 sequence is 12 residues long. The receptor's source is a man in his 70s with pancreatic cancer. The V call is TRBV30, the J call TRBJ2-5; TRBD1 might be the D (5 bases). The specimen was peripheral blood, collected from a patient treated with proton-based radiotherapy. The chain's CDR3 is CAWRWGFETQYF. Here the CDR3 DNA reads TGTGCCTGGAGATGGGGCTTCGAGACCCAGTACTTC.